Sequencing of this TCR beta chain was carried out in a study of neurological immune-mediated disorders. 2 million unsorted PBMCs were stored in RNAlater at -80 °C before RNA extraction. cDNA was made by 5'RACE with 10-nucleotide random UMIs. TCRdb re-analysed the 5' RACE reads in MiXCR, keeping a single row per CDR3 protein. The sample includes tens of thousands of distinct CDR3 sequences, approximately 3.5% of them seen just once. Trimming left V 4 bases short and J 6 bases short, with 15 bases between. The germline CDR1 and CDR2 sequences are SQVTM and ANQGSEA. The CDR3 length is 14 residues. Whole-study results and caveats: HTLV-1-associated myelopathy had the most TCR clonal expansion, while multiple sclerosis had the least, a level that fell below healthy controls. Across subjects, no CDR3 amino acid sequence appeared in expanded clones of more than one subject, a finding that suggested private repertoires in all groups.

This clonotype was counted ten times or more. Its antigen is not identified. The receptor comes from a man aged 40-49 years with multiple sclerosis. What was sequenced was PBMCs. The genes are TRBV29-1 and TRBJ2-2; no clear D gene. The CDR3 DNA sequence: TGCAGCGTTGGGGAAGGGTTTGGTTCCGGGGAGCTGTTTTTT. Amino acid sequence: CSVGEGFGSGELFF.